The subject of this entry is one T cell receptor (beta chain). Looked up from germline, CDR1 is SGHNT and CDR2 is YYREEE (reference sequence). This CDR3 comprises 15 residues. V lost 1 base and J lost 1; bases outside the gene matches: 2. The time point is: peripheral blood 6 weeks after treatment start. Patients presented with locally advanced or metastatic urothelial carcinoma. This entry comes from a study of PD-L1 blockade in urothelial cancer. Across the whole study: Patients with male sex and bladder-origin urothelial cancer accounted for twenty-five of 29 enrolled. Blood analysis was done at 3 weeks (second dose) and 6 weeks after treatment began. Enrolled patients had been treated previously with 0 to 3 chemotherapy regimens.

Here immunoSEQ multiplex PCR was the method, and the copy in TCRdb shows in-frame clones only, minus some. The table lists 100,000 to 150,000 clones, about 82% of them singletons. The sample consisted of PBMCs, taken around atezolizumab (anti-PD-L1) treatment. The TCR sequence derives from a man aged 50 or older with urothelial cancer. The chain employs TRBV5-4 and TRBJ1-1; 9 nucleotides agree with TRBD1. The CDR3 spells CASSLTGGRNTEAFF. The CDR3 DNA reads as TGTGCCAGCAGCTTGACAGGGGGCAGGAACACTGAAGCTTTCTTT.